The 14 T cell receptor beta chains below come from one sample, sequenced in a study of T-cell reconstitution after alpha-beta-depleted transplantation in children (dated by TCRdb to between 2015 and 2016). Library construction relied on PCR. The sequencing machine was an Illumina HiSeq 2500. To normalize quantification of the TCRbeta repertoire, the TCR libraries were built with molecular barcoding that relied on unique molecular identifiers. TCRdb passed the public sequencing reads through fastp at Q25 and MiXCR, retaining productive beta sequences. Identical CDR3 protein sequences are pooled into one entry, listed with their most common genes and DNA. The table for this sample lists around 200,000 distinct CDR3 sequences; around 7% of them were counted only once. Clones ranked in the top ten supply roughly 3% of the sample. The sample in question was PBMCs from the stem cell graft donor, obtained from the stem cell graft. Receptors originate from a human donor who donated a stem cell graft to a child with Wiskott-Aldrich syndrome.

This clonotype was observed at least ten times. The chain uses TRBV4-3 and TRBJ1-3; D is uncertain. The germline V and J ends were trimmed by 0 bases and 9 bases, with 9 bases remaining between them. The CDR3 loop spans 13 amino acids. Germline V CDR1 and CDR2: LGHNA, YSLEER. CDR3 sequence reads: CASSQEAQTTIYF. The CDR3 nucleotides read TGCGCCAGCAGCCAAGAAGCCCAGACCACCATATATTTT.

The V and J genes are TRBV5-5 and TRBJ1-2, with 9 bases that match TRBD1. V shed 0 bases and J 8 bases; nucleotides not matched to a gene: 2. CDR3 length: 13 residues. Germline V gene data show CDR1 as SGHKS and CDR2 as YYEKEE (reference sequence). The CDR3 region is CASSLGTGVGYTF. CDR3 sequence (DNA): TGTGCCAGCAGCTTGGGGACAGGGGTCGGCTACACCTTC. Looking up the rest from reference TRBV5-5 and TRBJ1-2 gives the full variable domain: DAGVTQSPTHLIKTRGQQVTLRCSPISGHKSVSWYQQVLGQGPQFIFQYYEKEERGRGNFPDRFSARQFPNYSSELNVNALLLGDSALYLCASSLGTGVGYTFGSGTRLTVV.

In its sample, this clonotype was seen many times. DNA for the CDR3: TGCAGCGTTGAAGATCCAATAGGGGCCTCCTACGAGCAGTACTTC. It encodes CSVEDPIGASYEQYF. This chain links TRBV29-1 with TRBJ2-7; a possible D gene is TRBD1 (5 bases). The CDR3 length is 15 residues. The germline CDR1 and CDR2 sequences are SQVTM and ANQGSEA. Deletions cut 0 bases from V and 0 bases from J, with 12 bases between.

This clonotype was recorded at least ten times. The chain carries TRBV7-8 and TRBJ2-2, with TRBD1 identical over 7 bases. This CDR3 spans 13 amino acids. CDR1 is SGHVS, CDR2 FQNEAQ, per germline. After removal of 11 bases from V and 4 bases from J, the junction contained 7 bases not matched to a gene. CDR3: CALTGVGTGELFF. CDR3 DNA: TGTGCCTTAACAGGGGTCGGCACCGGGGAGCTGTTTTTT.

In its sample, this clonotype was seen many times. The CDR3 here is CATSPPRARYQETQYF. In DNA, the CDR3 is TGTGCCACCAGCCCTCCTCGGGCTCGGTATCAAGAGACCCAGTACTTC. V and J are TRBV15 and TRBJ2-5; D gene unclear. Germline V gene lookup returns CDR1 LNHNV and CDR2 YYDKDF (reference sequence). The CDR3 runs to 16 residues. Trimming removed 5 bases from V and 2 bases from J, with 18 bases in between.

This clonotype was counted only a few times. The V call is TRBV3-1, the J call TRBJ2-7, with D possibly being TRBD2 (6 bases). CDR3 size: 14 residues. Germline V gene sequence: CDR1 LGHDT, CDR2 YNNKEL (reference sequence). V lost 0 bases and J 6 bases, leaving 12 bases between the germline ends. DNA for the CDR3: TGTGCCAGCAGCCAAGAATCCTTTAGCGGCGAGCAGTACTTC. Protein: CASSQESFSGEQYF.

This clonotype was observed at least ten times. This rearrangement joins TRBV27 to TRBJ2-2; D possibly corresponds to TRBD2 (6 bases). The V gene lost 5 bases and the J gene lost 3 bases, with 13 bases spanning the gap. The CDR3 has 15 residues. Per germline, CDR1 MNHEY and CDR2 SMNVEV (reference sequence). The CDR3 spells CASSPPGLYTGELFF. CDR3 coding DNA: TGTGCCAGCAGTCCCCCGGGACTCTACACCGGGGAGCTGTTTTTT.

This clonotype was recorded at least ten times. V gene TRBV24-1 combines with J gene TRBJ2-7; TRBD1 aligns across 7 bases. The CDR3 has 15 amino acids. CDR1 is KGHDR and CDR2 is SFDVKD in the germline V gene. Trimming cost V 5 bases and J 2 bases; bases outside gene matches: 8. CDR3: CATSATTGTPYEQYF. The CDR3 bases are TGTGCCACCAGTGCCACGACAGGGACCCCCTACGAGCAGTACTTC.

This clonotype was found many times. The chain employs TRBV20-1 and TRBJ1-1; 7 bases match TRBD1. CDR1 and CDR2 (germline): DFQATT, SNEGSKA (reference sequence). The CDR3 has 12 residues. V was clipped by 7 bases and J by 5 bases; unmatched bases: 7. The CDR3 region has the DNA TGCAGTGTCTTAACAGGGGTTACTGAAGCTTTCTTT. The encoded protein is CSVLTGVTEAFF.

This clonotype appeared a few times. The chain combines TRBV2 with TRBJ2-1, with D perhaps TRBD1 (7 bases). The CDR3 sequence is 13 residues long. The V end was cut by 6 bases, the J end by 8 bases, with 14 bases between. The V gene's germline CDR1 is SNHLY and CDR2 FYNNEI. The CDR3 sequence is CASRRRGPDEQFF. The CDR3 nucleotides read TGTGCCAGCAGAAGGAGGGGGCCGGATGAGCAGTTCTTC.

This clonotype occurred many times. The rearrangement joins TRBV20-1 to TRBJ2-3; TRBD1 might be the D (5 bases). Trimming took off 4 bases at V and 3 bases at J, with 14 bases between the two ends. Per germline, CDR1 DFQATT and CDR2 SNEGSKA (reference sequence). This CDR3 is 14 amino acids long. Here the CDR3 reads CSAIPGYGTDTQYF. For the CDR3, the DNA is TGCAGTGCTATCCCAGGGTATGGGACAGATACGCAGTATTTT.

This clonotype was recorded many times. The chain links TRBV6-1 to TRBJ2-2, with D perhaps TRBD2 (5 bases). The CDR3 is 14 residues long. Germline V gene lookup returns CDR1 MNHNS and CDR2 SASEGT. Trimming pared 6 bases from V and 3 bases from J, leaving 11 bases between. The CDR3 spells CASRPEEDTGELFF. The CDR3 bases are TGTGCCAGCAGGCCTGAGGAGGACACCGGGGAGCTGTTTTTT.

This clonotype was detected many times. The rearrangement joins TRBV7-9 to TRBJ1-1, with TRBD1 matching 9 bases. CDR3 length equals 15 residues. Germline V gene lookup returns CDR1 SEHNR and CDR2 FQNEAQ (reference sequence). Trimming removed 5 bases from V and 5 bases from J; junction bases left unmatched: 9. DNA for the CDR3: TGTGCCAGCAGCCGCATGGGACAGGGATGGACTGAAGCTTTCTTT. It specifies CASSRMGQGWTEAFF.

The chain joins TRBV4-2 to TRBJ2-7; 9 bases are shared with TRBD2. The CDR3 length is 17 residues. V was clipped by 1 base and J by 1 base; unmatched bases: 8. The V gene's germline CDR1 is LGHNA and CDR2 YNFKEQ. The CDR3 DNA reads TGTGCCAGCAGCCAAGCAGCGCGGGGGGGGGGATCCTACGAGCAGTACTTC. This sequence encodes CASSQAARGGGSYEQYF.